This T cell receptor beta chain was obtained from a study of T cells in Graves' hyperthyroidism and ophthalmopathy. Whole-study results and caveats: Ophthalmopathy was distinguished from stable hyperthyroidism by 13 V-J signatures.

No progression to ophthalmopathy during 18 months of follow-up defined stable disease. It was uncontrolled infection, other autoimmune disease, pregnancy or lactation that excluded patients. Diagnoses rested on clinical symptoms, serum thyroxine and TRAb, thyroid ultrasound and orbital computed tomography. This clonotype was seen ten or more times. The antigen is not known. V shed 1 base and J shed 7 bases, with 10 bases lying between them. CDR3 length: 13 residues. RNA transcripts served as the template for amplifying TCR beta CDR3 regions. An initial round of RT-PCR targeting the TCR CDR3 relied on the HTBI primer set. TCRdb used MiXCR to reprocess the multiplex PCR reads, holding one entry per CDR3 protein. The table has about 360,000 distinct CDR3 sequences, 15% to 20% seen once.

This sequence joins TRBV12-3 or TRBV12-4 and TRBJ2-5; TRBD2 is a possible D gene (5 bases). Sequenced: blood. The TCR comes from a woman aged 18 to 35 with Graves' hyperthyroidism. The DNA for the CDR3 is TGTGCCAGCAGTTTAGTTCCCGGAGGGACCCAGTACTTC. Translation: CASSLVPGGTQYF.